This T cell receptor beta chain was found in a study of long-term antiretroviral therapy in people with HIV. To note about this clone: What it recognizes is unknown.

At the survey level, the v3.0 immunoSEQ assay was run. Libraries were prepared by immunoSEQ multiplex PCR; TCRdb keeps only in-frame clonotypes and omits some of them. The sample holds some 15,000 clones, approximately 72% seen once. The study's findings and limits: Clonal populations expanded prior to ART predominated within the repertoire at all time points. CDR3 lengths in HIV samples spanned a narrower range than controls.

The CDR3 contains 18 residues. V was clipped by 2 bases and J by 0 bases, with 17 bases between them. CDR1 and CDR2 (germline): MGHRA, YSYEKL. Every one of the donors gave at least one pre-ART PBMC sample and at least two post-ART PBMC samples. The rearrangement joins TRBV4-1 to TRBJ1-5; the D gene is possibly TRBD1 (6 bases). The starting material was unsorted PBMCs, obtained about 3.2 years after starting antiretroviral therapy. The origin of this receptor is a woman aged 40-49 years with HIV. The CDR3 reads CASSQTPQGTDSNQPQHF. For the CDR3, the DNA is TGCGCCAGCAGCCAAACACCCCAGGGGACCGATAGCAATCAGCCCCAGCATTTT.